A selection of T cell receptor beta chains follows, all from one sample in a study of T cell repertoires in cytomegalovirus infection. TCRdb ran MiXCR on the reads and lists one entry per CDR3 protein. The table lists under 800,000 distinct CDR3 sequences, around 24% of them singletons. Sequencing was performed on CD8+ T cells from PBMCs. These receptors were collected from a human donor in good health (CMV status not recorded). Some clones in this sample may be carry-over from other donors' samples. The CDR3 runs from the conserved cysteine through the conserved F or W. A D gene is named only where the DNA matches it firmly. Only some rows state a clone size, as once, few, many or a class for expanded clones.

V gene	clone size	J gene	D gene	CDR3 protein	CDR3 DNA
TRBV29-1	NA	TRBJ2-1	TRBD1	CSVEGSDRVNYNEQFF	TGCAGCGTTGAGGGTTCGGACAGGGTGAACTACAATGAGCAGTTCTTC
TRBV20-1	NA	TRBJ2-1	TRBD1	CSAPPGQGVNNEQFF	TGCAGTGCTCCTCCAGGACAGGGAGTAAACAATGAGCAGTTCTTC
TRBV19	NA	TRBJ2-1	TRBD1	CASRIGPGTGEKLFF	TGTGCCAGCCGAATCGGCCCCGGGACAGGGGAGAAACTGTTCTTC
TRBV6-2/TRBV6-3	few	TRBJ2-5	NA	CASRDRRDAEETQYF	TGTGCCAGCAGAGATCGCCGGGACGCAGAAGAGACCCAGTACTTC
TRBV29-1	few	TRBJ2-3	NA	CSPMAGTDTQYF	TGCAGCCCCATGGCGGGCACAGATACGCAGTATTTT
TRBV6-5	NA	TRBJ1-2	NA	CASSYGGWVANYGYTF	TGTGCCAGCAGTTACGGAGGGTGGGTAGCTAACTATGGCTACACCTTC
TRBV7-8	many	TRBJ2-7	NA	CASIMALGYEQYF	TGTGCCAGCATTATGGCCCTAGGCTACGAGCAGTACTTC
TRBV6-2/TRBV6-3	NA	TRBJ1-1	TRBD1	CASNPGQVFTEAFF	TGTGCCAGCAATCCCGGACAGGTTTTCACTGAAGCTTTCTTT
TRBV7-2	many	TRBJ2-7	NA	CASSLGVTGEQYF	TGTGCCAGCAGCTTAGGAGTCACAGGAGAGCAGTACTTC
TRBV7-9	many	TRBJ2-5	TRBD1	CASSLSPVGTEETQYF	TGTGCCAGCAGCTTATCCCCGGTCGGGACAGAAGAGACCCAGTACTTC
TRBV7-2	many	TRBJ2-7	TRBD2	CASSWTSYEQYF	TGTGCCAGCAGCTGGACTAGCTACGAGCAGTACTTC
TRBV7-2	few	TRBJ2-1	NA	CASSTEGYNEQFF	TGTGCCAGCAGCACGGAGGGGTACAATGAGCAGTTCTTC
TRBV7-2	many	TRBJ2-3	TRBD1	CASSFTQGASRTDTQYF	TGTGCCAGCAGCTTCACCCAGGGGGCGTCGCGCACAGATACGCAGTATTTT
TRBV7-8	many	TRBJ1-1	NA	CASSPAGNTEAFF	TGTGCCAGCAGCCCGGCGGGGAACACTGAAGCTTTCTTT
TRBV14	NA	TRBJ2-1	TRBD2	CASSQLAGASLNEQFF	TGTGCCAGCAGCCAACTAGCGGGGGCCTCATTGAATGAGCAGTTCTTC
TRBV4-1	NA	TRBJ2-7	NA	CASSQDPRGSYEQYF	TGCGCCAGCAGCCAAGATCCCAGGGGCTCCTACGAGCAGTACTTC
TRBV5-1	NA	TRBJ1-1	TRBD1	CASSPSSTGGASNEAFF	TGCGCCAGCAGCCCGTCCTCTACAGGGGGCGCGTCGAATGAAGCTTTCTTT
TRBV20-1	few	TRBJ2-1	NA	CSARGVEMRSNEQFF	TGCAGCGCTAGAGGGGTTGAGATGCGAAGCAATGAGCAGTTCTTC
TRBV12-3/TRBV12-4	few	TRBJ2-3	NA	CALLLGGEDTQYF	TGTGCCCTACTCCTGGGGGGCGAAGATACGCAGTATTTT
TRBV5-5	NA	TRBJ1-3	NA	CASSRQNDNSGNTIYF	TGTGCCAGCAGCCGCCAAAACGACAACTCTGGAAACACCATATATTTT
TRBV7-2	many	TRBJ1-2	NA	CASSLTAGDYGYTF	TGTGCCAGCAGCCTGACCGCGGGGGACTATGGCTACACCTTC
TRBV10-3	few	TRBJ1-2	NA	CAIRTRTEKLNYGYTF	TGTGCCATCAGGACTAGGACGGAGAAACTCAACTATGGCTACACCTTC
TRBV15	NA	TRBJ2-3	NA	CATSREDYSTDTQYF	TGTGCCACCAGCAGAGAGGATTACAGCACAGATACGCAGTATTTT
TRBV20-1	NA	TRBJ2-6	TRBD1	CSATTGDSGANVLTF	TGCAGTGCCACGACAGGGGACTCTGGGGCCAACGTCCTGACTTTC
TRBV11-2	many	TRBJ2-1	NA	CASSFPQEGFSYNEQFF	TGTGCCAGCAGCTTCCCCCAGGAGGGGTTCTCCTACAATGAGCAGTTCTTC
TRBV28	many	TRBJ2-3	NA	CASHPEGGTDTQYF	TGTGCCAGCCACCCGGAAGGGGGGACAGATACGCAGTATTTT
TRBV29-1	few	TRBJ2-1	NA	CSTNGGTYNEQFF	TGCAGCACGAACGGGGGTACCTACAATGAGCAGTTCTTC
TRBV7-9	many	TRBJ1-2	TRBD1	CASSFRQGSNYGYTF	TGTGCCAGCAGCTTCCGACAGGGGTCCAACTATGGCTACACCTTC
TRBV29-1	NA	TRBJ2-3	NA	CSVAGGLGADTQYF	TGCAGCGTTGCGGGGGGCCTTGGGGCAGATACGCAGTATTTT
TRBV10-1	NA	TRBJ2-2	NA	CASSVGPTGELFF	TGCGCCAGCAGTGTAGGACCCACCGGGGAGCTGTTTTTT
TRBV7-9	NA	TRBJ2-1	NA	CASSPWGFGDEQFF	TGTGCCAGCAGCCCCTGGGGCTTTGGCGATGAGCAGTTCTTC
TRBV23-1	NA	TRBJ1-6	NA	CASSQSGTRQCSPLHF	TGCGCCAGCAGTCAATCCGGGACCAGACAATGTTCACCCCTCCACTTT
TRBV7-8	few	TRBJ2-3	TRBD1	CASSLKSPTGSTDTQYF	TGTGCCAGCAGCTTAAAGAGTCCGACAGGGAGCACAGATACGCAGTATTTT